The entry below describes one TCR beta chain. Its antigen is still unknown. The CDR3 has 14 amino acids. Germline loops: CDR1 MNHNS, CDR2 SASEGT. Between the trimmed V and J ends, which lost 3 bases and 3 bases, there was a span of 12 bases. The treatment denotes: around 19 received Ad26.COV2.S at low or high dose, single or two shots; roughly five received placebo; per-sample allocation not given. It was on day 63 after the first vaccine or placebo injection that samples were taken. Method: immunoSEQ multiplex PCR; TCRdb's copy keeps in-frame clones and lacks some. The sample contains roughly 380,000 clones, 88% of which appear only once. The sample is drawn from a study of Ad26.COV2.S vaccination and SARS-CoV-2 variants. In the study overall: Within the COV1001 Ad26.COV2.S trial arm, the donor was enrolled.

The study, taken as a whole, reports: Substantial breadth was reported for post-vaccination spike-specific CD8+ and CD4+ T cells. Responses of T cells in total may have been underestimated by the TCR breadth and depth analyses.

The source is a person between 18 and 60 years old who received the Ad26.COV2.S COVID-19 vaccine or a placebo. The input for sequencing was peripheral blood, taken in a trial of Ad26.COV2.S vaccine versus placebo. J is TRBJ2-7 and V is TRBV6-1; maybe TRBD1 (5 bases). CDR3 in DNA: TGTGCCAGCAGTGAGTGGGCAGGGATCTACGAGCAGTACTTC. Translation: CASSEWAGIYEQYF.